The clone carrying this TCR beta chain was seen once. This specimen comes from a study of T cell responses to AZD1222 COVID-19 vaccine. The protocol was immunoSEQ multiplex PCR, while the TCRdb copy is restricted to in-frame clones and leaves out a portion. The sample carries about 48,000 clones, over 75% recorded once. This CDR3 is built from 14 residues. The germline V and J ends were trimmed by 8 bases and 7 bases, with 21 bases remaining between them. Germline loops: CDR1 SNHLY, CDR2 FYNNEI. The clonotype was recovered from an adult who received the AZD1222 COVID-19 vaccine. The specimen comprised peripheral blood, sampled 28 days after the second AZD1222 dose. This chain links TRBV2 with TRBJ2-7; D is perhaps TRBD1 or TRBD2 (5 bases each). The CDR3 DNA reads TGTGCCAGCCTAGGGACCTATACCTCGGGGGAGCAGTACTTC. Amino acids: CASLGTYTSGEQYF.